This section outlines one T cell receptor (beta chain) sequence together with its context. This record comes from a study of blood T cell repertoires in COVID-19. Study overall: From the United States, Italy and Spain came samples of acute and convalescent COVID-19. The analysed material was cDNA or gDNA that came from T cells, B-cell-depleted T cells, or PBMCs.

In the authors' methods: Estimation of nucleated cell counts was performed using reference gene primer amplification. Some clones are missing from TCRdb's copy, which holds only in-frame ones; the method was immunoSEQ multiplex PCR. That table supplies the V and J calls and clone size; D and trimming were determined from the DNA. The sample has 35,000 to 55,000 clones; about nine tenths are singletons. This clonotype was sampled from a man aged 65 to 79 with active COVID-19. Specimen: peripheral blood.

CDR3 nucleotide sequence: TGTGCCACTACCCCCCCCGGACAGGGCGGTCAGCCCCAGCATTTT. Translating it yields CATTPPGQGGQPQHF. The rearrangement uses TRBV19 and TRBJ1-5; the match to TRBD1 covers 8 bases. The CDR3 sequence is 15 residues long. After removal of 10 bases from V and 6 bases from J, the junction contained 14 bases not matched to a gene. Germline V CDR1 and CDR2: LNHDA, SQIVND (reference sequence).